The source of this T cell receptor (beta chain) is a study of blood T cells in healthy people across ages (dated by TCRdb to about 2015). Study-wide context: Template switching captured roughly one uniquely barcoded TCR beta cDNA molecule per two T cells in model experiments. The study measured age-related changes in TCR beta repertoire diversity using deep sequencing normalized with unique cDNA molecular identifiers. Donors were grouped into four age groups: young (average 16 years), middle-aged (about 38), aged (over 55) and long-lived (around 82). To avoid experimental bias, donors of different ages were spread randomly across the sequencing lanes. The study analyzed two additional independent replicas of 1 million unique cDNA reads from the same blood draw for two donors, one aged 18 to 30 and one aged 80 or older. Beyond this particular receptor, the publication reports: Because the CMV infection status of the donors was unknown, age-related changes in expanded clonotypes may potentially have been confounded. Compared with the aged group, the long-lived group had more naive CD4+ T cells, fewer expanded clones and increased TCR diversity, suggesting age selection. Bulk unsorted PBMC profiling prevented conclusive comparison of naive and antigen-experienced compartments. A strong correlation was found between observed TCR beta diversity and the percentage of naive T cells measured by flow cytometry. Estimates of total diversity from one million sequenced T cells were regarded as lower bounds and underestimates. As age increased, observed TCR beta diversity per million T cells dropped in a roughly linear way, and a significant reduction was already evident by age approximately 40.

Systemically healthy Caucasian individuals from Russia, around 38 in total and aged roughly 6 to 100 years, were included as donors. About 10 milliliters of peripheral blood were drawn from each donor into EDTA-treated Vacutainer tubes. Ficoll-Paque density-gradient centrifugation was used to isolate PBMCs, with at least 7 million per sample. Trizol reagent was used to extract total RNA from the PBMCs, yielding at least 5.5 micrograms per sample. Naive CD45RAhigh/CD27high T cell percentages were measured by flow cytometry on a PBMC aliquot from every donor. Library creation used 5' RACE. Sequencer: Illumina HiSeq 2500. A second roughly 6 to 12 cycle PCR used a sample-barcoded 5' primer and a J-beta primer mix. Each TCR beta cDNA molecule received a unique molecular identifier from a template-switch 5' adaptor carrying 12 random nucleotides. Each sample yielded at least 2.5 million CDR3-containing paired-end reads. First-strand cDNA was synthesized from all RNA with the Mint cDNA synthesis kit, primed by a TRBC-specific oligonucleotide. Following uracil-DNA glycosylase treatment, a first 18-cycle PCR with universal primers M1SS and BC2_uni_R was performed on all cDNA. On the study's bioinformatics: For normalization, 1 million high-quality reads were randomly selected from each sample, with every read carrying a distinct molecular identifier. Instead of being binned into consensus sequences, reads that shared molecular identifiers were thrown out. MiTCR, run with a Q25 quality threshold and the strictest error-elimination algorithm, handled CDR3 identification, clonotype clustering and error correction. A nonparametric unseen species model with Euler transformation was used to estimate lower-bound total TCR beta diversity. TCRdb reanalyzed the raw reads on its own, using fastp at Q25 for trimming and MiXCR for clone calling, and kept in-frame beta chains. Entries that share a CDR3 protein sequence are merged under the most common genes and DNA. The V and J calls and clone size are TCRdb's, not the authors'. The sample table contains 1.5 million to 2 million distinct CDR3 sequences; only one count was recorded for over 25% of them. The ten largest clonotypes hold 7.7% of the sample.

As regards this clonotype: What antigen it recognizes has not been identified. The sample holds no much larger clone one base away, and base qualities are not on file.

There are 13 amino acids in the CDR3, from cysteine to phenylalanine inclusive. This entry keeps only the CDR3 DNA: 39 bases, framed from base 1. Between the V and J ends, shortened by 7 bases and 3 bases respectively, the junction contains 10 bases. CDR1 and CDR2, looked up from the germline V gene, are SNHLY and FYNNEI. Sequencing was done on a sample of blood. The chain was built from TRBV2 and TRBJ1-5, with the D gene too uncertain to name. This clonotype originated in a woman aged 30 to 39 in good health. The encoded CDR3 is CASKRQNNQPQHF. The DNA sequence is as follows: TGTGCCAGCAAGAGGCAGAACAATCAGCCCCAGCATTTT.